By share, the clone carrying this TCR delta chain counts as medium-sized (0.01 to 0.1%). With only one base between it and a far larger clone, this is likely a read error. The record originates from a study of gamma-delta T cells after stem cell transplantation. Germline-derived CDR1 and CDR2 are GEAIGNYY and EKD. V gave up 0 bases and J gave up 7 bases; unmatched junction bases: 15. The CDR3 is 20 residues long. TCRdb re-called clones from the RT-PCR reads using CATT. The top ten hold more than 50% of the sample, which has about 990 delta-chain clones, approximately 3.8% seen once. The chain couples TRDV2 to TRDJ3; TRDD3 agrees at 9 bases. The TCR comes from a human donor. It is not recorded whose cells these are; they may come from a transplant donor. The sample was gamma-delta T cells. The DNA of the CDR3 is TGTGCCTGTGACACCGCAGACCTGGGGGATGCGCATAAAGACACCCGACAGATGTTTTTC. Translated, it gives CACDTADLGDAHKDTRQMFF.